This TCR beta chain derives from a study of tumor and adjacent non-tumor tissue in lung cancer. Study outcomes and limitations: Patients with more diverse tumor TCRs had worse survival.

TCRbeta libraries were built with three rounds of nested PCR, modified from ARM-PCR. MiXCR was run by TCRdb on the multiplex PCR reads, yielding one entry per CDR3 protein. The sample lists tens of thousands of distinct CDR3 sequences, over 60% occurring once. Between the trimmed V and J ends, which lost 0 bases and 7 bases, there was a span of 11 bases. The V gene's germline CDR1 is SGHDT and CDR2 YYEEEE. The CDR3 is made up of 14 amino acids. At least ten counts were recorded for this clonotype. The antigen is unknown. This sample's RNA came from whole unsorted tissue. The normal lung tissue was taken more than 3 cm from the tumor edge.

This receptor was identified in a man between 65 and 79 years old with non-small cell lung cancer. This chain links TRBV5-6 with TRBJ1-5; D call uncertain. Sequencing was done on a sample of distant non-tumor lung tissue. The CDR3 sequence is CASSLGASKQPQHF. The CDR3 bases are TGTGCCAGCAGCTTGGGGGCGTCCAAGCAGCCCCAGCATTTT.